The clone carrying this T cell receptor (beta chain) has just a few counts. This entry belongs to a study of cytotoxic CD8 clonotypes in ibrutinib-treated CLL. Profiled with immunoSEQ multiplex PCR; TCRdb holds only in-frame clones, not every one. Among 50,000 or so clones listed, over 65% were seen once. The sequencing used PBMCs, collected after 24 months of ibrutinib treatment. This clonotype was sampled from a human donor with chronic lymphocytic leukemia.

The CDR3 reads CASSDGGANTGELFF. DNA for the CDR3: TGTGCCAGCAGTGACGGCGGAGCGAACACCGGGGAGCTGTTTTTT. This chain joins TRBV6-1 and TRBJ2-2; D unresolved. This CDR3 has 15 amino acids. Germline values: CDR1 MNHNS, CDR2 SASEGT. V shed 3 bases and J shed 0 bases, with 8 bases lying between them.